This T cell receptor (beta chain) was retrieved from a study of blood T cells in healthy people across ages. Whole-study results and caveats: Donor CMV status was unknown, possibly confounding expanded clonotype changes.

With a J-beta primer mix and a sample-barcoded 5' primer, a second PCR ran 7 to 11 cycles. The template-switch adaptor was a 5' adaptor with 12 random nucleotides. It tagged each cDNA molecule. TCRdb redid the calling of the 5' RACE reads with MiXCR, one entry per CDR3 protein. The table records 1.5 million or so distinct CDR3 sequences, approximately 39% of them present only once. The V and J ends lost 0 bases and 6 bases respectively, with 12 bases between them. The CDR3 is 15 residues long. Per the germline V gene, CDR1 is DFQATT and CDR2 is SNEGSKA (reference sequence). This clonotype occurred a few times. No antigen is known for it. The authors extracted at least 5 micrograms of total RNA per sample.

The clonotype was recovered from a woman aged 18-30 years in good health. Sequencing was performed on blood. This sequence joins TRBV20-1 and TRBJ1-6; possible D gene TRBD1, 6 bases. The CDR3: CSARDLAGVNSPLHF. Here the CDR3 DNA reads TGCAGTGCTAGAGATTTGGCAGGGGTTAATTCACCCCTCCACTTT.